This is a list of T cell receptor beta chains from one sample in a study of OX40 agonist ivuxolimab in advanced cancers. TCRdb keeps only in-frame clones here, not all; method: immunoSEQ multiplex PCR. The table lists roughly 53,000 clones, 70% to 90% of them singletons. The material was CD4+ or CD8+ T cells sorted from blood, obtained in a trial of the OX40 agonist ivuxolimab. All receptors come from an adult with an advanced solid tumor such as melanoma, head and neck, liver or kidney cancer. CDR3s include the opening cysteine and the closing phenylalanine or tryptophan. Each record gives: J gene, D gene, V gene, clone size, CDR3 DNA, CDR3 protein. The D gene is left open where the match is weak. Clone size is shown for a subset of rows, as once, few, many or a class of expanded clone.

J gene: TRBJ2-3; D gene: TRBD1; V gene: TRBV4-3; clone size: -; CDR3 DNA: TGCGCCAGCAGTGTCGGACAGGGCGTTTCGAGAGATACGCAGTATTTT; CDR3 protein: CASSVGQGVSRDTQYF
J gene: TRBJ2-1; D gene: TRBD2; V gene: TRBV28; clone size: -; CDR3 DNA: TGTGCCAGCAGTCCGACTAGCGGGGGAAACAATGAGCAGTTCTTC; CDR3 protein: CASSPTSGGNNEQFF
J gene: TRBJ2-1; D gene: TRBD2; V gene: TRBV5-4; clone size: -; CDR3 DNA: TGTGCCAGCAGCTTGGCCGTGCGGCCGGGGGGTTACAATGAGCAGTTCTTC; CDR3 protein: CASSLAVRPGGYNEQFF
J gene: TRBJ2-7; D gene: -; V gene: TRBV29-1; clone size: once; CDR3 DNA: TGCAGCGTTTCTTTAGGGGCGCGGATCTACGAGCAGTACTTC; CDR3 protein: CSVSLGARIYEQYF
J gene: TRBJ2-7; D gene: TRBD2; V gene: TRBV5-1; clone size: once; CDR3 DNA: TGCGCCAGCAGCTTGGTGGGGACTAGGGCTAGGCACGAGCAGTACTTC; CDR3 protein: CASSLVGTRARHEQYF
J gene: TRBJ2-1; D gene: TRBD1; V gene: TRBV7-3; clone size: -; CDR3 DNA: TGTGCCAGCAGCGTAGACAGGTCAGGGGGCTATGAGCAGTTCTTC; CDR3 protein: CASSVDRSGGYEQFF
J gene: TRBJ2-4; D gene: TRBD1; V gene: TRBV6-1; clone size: -; CDR3 DNA: TGTGCCAGCAGCGGAGACAGGGGCAAAAACATTCAGTACTTC; CDR3 protein: CASSGDRGKNIQYF
J gene: TRBJ1-1; D gene: TRBD1; V gene: TRBV6-1; clone size: -; CDR3 DNA: TGTGCCAGCATTACCGACAGGGCGGCGGCTGAAGCTTTCTTT; CDR3 protein: CASITDRAAAEAFF
J gene: TRBJ2-7; D gene: TRBD2; V gene: TRBV6-5; clone size: -; CDR3 DNA: TGTGCCAGCAGTTACTGGACTAGCGGGAGCGAGCAGTACTTC; CDR3 protein: CASSYWTSGSEQYF
J gene: TRBJ1-5; D gene: TRBD1; V gene: TRBV7-2; clone size: -; CDR3 DNA: TGTGCCAGCAGCTCACAGGGGAATCAGCCCCAGCATTTT; CDR3 protein: CASSSQGNQPQHF
J gene: TRBJ2-2; D gene: TRBD1; V gene: TRBV9; clone size: -; CDR3 DNA: TGTGCCAGCAGCGGCGACAGGGGGCAATACGGGGAGCTGTTTTTT; CDR3 protein: CASSGDRGQYGELFF
J gene: TRBJ2-5; D gene: -; V gene: TRBV2; clone size: -; CDR3 DNA: TGTGCCAGCAGTGTGCGGGGTGAGACCCAGTACTTC; CDR3 protein: CASSVRGETQYF
J gene: TRBJ2-1; D gene: TRBD2; V gene: TRBV5-6; clone size: -; CDR3 DNA: TGTGCCAGCAACCGTGGACTAGCGGGGTTTGAGCAGTTCTTC; CDR3 protein: CASNRGLAGFEQFF
J gene: TRBJ2-3; D gene: -; V gene: TRBV11-3; clone size: -; CDR3 DNA: TGTGCCAGCAGCTTAGCAAGGGGCCCAGATACGCAGTATTTT; CDR3 protein: CASSLARGPDTQYF
J gene: TRBJ1-2; D gene: -; V gene: TRBV2; clone size: -; CDR3 DNA: TGTGCCAGCAGTGCAAATGGGCTATCCTCGGGAGGCTACACCTTC; CDR3 protein: CASSANGLSSGGYTF
J gene: TRBJ1-4; D gene: TRBD1; V gene: TRBV6-1; clone size: -; CDR3 DNA: TGTGCCAGCAGTGTAGGGACAGGGACTAATGAAAAACTGTTTTTT; CDR3 protein: CASSVGTGTNEKLFF
J gene: TRBJ2-7; D gene: TRBD2; V gene: TRBV18; clone size: -; CDR3 DNA: TGTGCCGGCCGGGGGGGTAACTCCTACGAGCAGTACTTC; CDR3 protein: CAGRGGNSYEQYF